This is a list of T cell receptor beta chains from one sample in a study of cytomegalovirus exposure and HLA in healthy donors. Measured with immunoSEQ multiplex PCR; TCRdb has only the in-frame clones, and not every one. The sample holds 75,000 to 90,000 clones, about 95% seen once. Source material: PBMCs. The source of these receptors is a woman between 18 and 29 years old in good health and CMV-seronegative. Each CDR3 is given with its conserved first and last residue. A D gene is named only where the DNA matches it firmly. Not every row has a clone size; where given, it reads once, few, many or a size class.

clone_size j_call v_call d_call cdr3_nt cdr3_aa
NA TRBJ2-7 TRBV7-2 TRBD2 TGTGCCAGCAGTATAGCGGGACTATCAGACGAGCAGTACTTC CASSIAGLSDEQYF
NA TRBJ2-4 TRBV28 TRBD2 TGTGCCAGCAGTTTGGGATTAGCGGGAGCCAAAAACATTCAGTACTTC CASSLGLAGAKNIQYF
once TRBJ1-4 TRBV7-8 NA TGTGCCAGCCAAGGTGGGGGCGAAAAACTGTTTTTT CASQGGGEKLFF
NA TRBJ2-7 TRBV7-8 TRBD1 TGTGCCAGCAGTTCAAGCCGGGACAGACCCTACGAGCAGTACTTC CASSSSRDRPYEQYF
NA TRBJ1-4 TRBV19 TRBD1 TGTGCCAGTAGTGCGGACAGGGGGCCGGATGAAAAACTGTTTTTT CASSADRGPDEKLFF
NA TRBJ1-2 TRBV6-6 TRBD1 TGTGCCAGCAGTTACCGGGACAGGAACTATGGCTACACCTTC CASSYRDRNYGYTF
NA TRBJ2-7 TRBV5-1 TRBD1 TGCGCCAGCAACGAAGGGACAGGGAGGCTCGAGCAGTACTTC CASNEGTGRLEQYF
NA TRBJ2-5 TRBV4-1 TRBD2 TGCGCCAGCAGCCAAGCGGAGCGGGGCGAGACCCAGTACTTC CASSQAERGETQYF
NA TRBJ2-5 TRBV6-6 NA TGTGCCAGCAGTTCCCTGGGGCAGGGGAGTGAGACCCAGTACTTC CASSSLGQGSETQYF
NA TRBJ1-2 TRBV7-8 NA TGTGCCAGCAGCCGCCGGGGAGCCACGACGCGCTATGGCTACACCTTC CASSRRGATTRYGYTF
NA TRBJ2-3 TRBV12-5 NA TGTGCTAGTGGTTTGGCACTAGGGGGTGCAGATACGCAGTATTTT CASGLALGGADTQYF
NA TRBJ1-3 TRBV4-3 NA TGCGCCAGCAGCCAAGTAGCCGGGGAGGCAGCTGGAAACACCATATATTTT CASSQVAGEAAGNTIYF
NA TRBJ2-7 TRBV6-6 TRBD2 TGTGCCAGCAGTTACTCACGGGGGGGCCATAATGAGCAGTACTTC CASSYSRGGHNEQYF
NA TRBJ2-2 TRBV7-5 NA TGTGCCAGAAGGGGGGGGAGGACGGGGCCCGGGGAGCTGTTTTTT CARRGGRTGPGELFF
NA TRBJ2-7 TRBV5-6 NA TGTGCCAGCAGGTTATTAGTTCGCGGCTACGAGCAGTACTTC CASRLLVRGYEQYF
NA TRBJ2-6 TRBV5-4 NA TGTGCCAGCAGCCCCAGACAGGATATGGGCTCTGGGGCCAACGTCCTGACTTTC CASSPRQDMGSGANVLTF
NA TRBJ2-1 TRBV4-2 NA TGTGCCAGCAGCCCGACGGCGAGACAGAGACAATACAATGAGCAGTTCTTC CASSPTARQRQYNEQFF
NA TRBJ1-3 TRBV9 NA TGTGCCAGCAGCGTAGATGGGGGGTTCCACTCTGGAAACACCATATATTTT CASSVDGGFHSGNTIYF
once TRBJ2-1 TRBV5-1 TRBD2 TGCGCCAGCAGGGCCGGGACTAGCGGGCTCAATGAGCAGTTCTTC CASRAGTSGLNEQFF
NA TRBJ2-3 TRBV21-1 NA TGTGCCAGCAGCAAAGCTGCAGTGTCTACGCAGTATTTT CASSKAAVSTQYF
NA TRBJ2-5 TRBV13 TRBD2 TGTGCCAGCAGCCTCCGGACTAGCGGGAGTTTGGAGACCCAGTACTTC CASSLRTSGSLETQYF
NA TRBJ2-6 TRBV7-9 TRBD1 TGTGCCAGCAGCGACACAGGGGGCGCCTTGGCCAACGTCCTGACTTTC CASSDTGGALANVLTF
NA TRBJ2-1 TRBV9 TRBD1 TGTGCCAGCAGCCCCCCCGGGACAGGGACCTACAATGAGCAGTTCTTC CASSPPGTGTYNEQFF
NA TRBJ1-5 TRBV7-2 NA TGTGCCAGCACGGGTCCGGGGGACCAGCCCCAGCATTTT CASTGPGDQPQHF
NA TRBJ2-3 TRBV28 NA TGTGCCAGCAGTTTATACCCCCCCCGGGATACGCAGTATTTT CASSLYPPRDTQYF
NA TRBJ2-3 TRBV29-1 NA TGCAGCCACCGTCAGGGGCGATCTAGCACAGATACGCAGTATTTT CSHRQGRSSTDTQYF
NA TRBJ1-3 TRBV5-6 NA TGTGCCAGCAGATACACCTCTGGAAACACCATATATTTT CASRYTSGNTIYF
NA TRBJ2-1 TRBV7-2 TRBD2 TGTGCCAGCAGCACGACTAGCGGGACTTACAATGAGCAGTTCTTC CASSTTSGTYNEQFF
few TRBJ2-7 TRBV4-1 TRBD1 TGCGCCAGCAGCCAAGAACCCGGGACAGGGGTCTACGAGCAGTACTTC CASSQEPGTGVYEQYF
NA TRBJ1-1 TRBV4-1 NA TGCGCCAGCAGCCAAGTCCTGACAGGCCAACAAGCTTTCTTT CASSQVLTGQQAFF
NA TRBJ2-1 TRBV18 TRBD1 TGTGCCAGCTCAGCAGGGACAGGCGAAAGCTCCTACAATGAGCAGTTCTTC CASSAGTGESSYNEQFF
NA TRBJ2-6 TRBV30 TRBD1 TGTGCCTACGCGACAGGGGGCATGAGTGGGGCCAACGTCCTGACTTTC CAYATGGMSGANVLTF
NA TRBJ2-7 TRBV18 TRBD1 TGTGCCAGCTCGCCAAACCAGGACAGGGGGAACGAGCAGTACTTC CASSPNQDRGNEQYF
NA TRBJ1-2 TRBV11-2 NA TGTGCCAGCAGCTTAGATCCGGGTCGGGACTATGGCTACACCTTC CASSLDPGRDYGYTF
NA TRBJ1-2 TRBV28 NA TGTGCCAGCAGTTTAGTCGGGGGGAATGGCTACACCTTC CASSLVGGNGYTF
NA TRBJ1-3 TRBV28 NA TGTGCCAGCAGTTTCCCGGGAATCCGCTCTGGAAACACCATATATTTT CASSFPGIRSGNTIYF
few TRBJ1-2 TRBV6-5 NA TGTGCCAGCAGTTCCAACGGGGGCTACACCTTC CASSSNGGYTF